What follows are 25 T cell receptor beta chains derived from one specimen sequenced in a study of cytomegalovirus exposure and HLA in healthy donors (dated by TCRdb to the late 2010s). The receptor library was made with the immunoSEQ multiplex PCR assay. For the multiplex PCR, a mixture combining 60 forward primers for TCR Vbeta segments and 13 reverse primers for TCR Jbeta segments was used. TCRdb mirrors the immuneACCESS table, restricted to in-frame sequences. Some clones are absent from its copies; in checked studies, under half trace to an unresolved V gene, and the reason for the others is unknown. This sample lists about 98,000 clones; around three quarters were detected once. The ten largest make up 16% of the sample. Sequenced: PBMCs. All receptors come from a man in his sixties in good health and CMV-seropositive.

Details on this clone: Mismatch with germline at one junction end may stem from a read error. V is TRBV29-1 and J is TRBJ1-1; D remains ambiguous. The germline gives CDR1 SQVTM, CDR2 ANQGSEA. CDR3 length: 13 amino acids. The CDR3 here is CNVEVSVDTEAFF. CDR3 DNA sequence: TGCAACGTTGAGGTTAGCGTGGACACTGAAGCTTTCTTT.

The rearrangement uses TRBV4-1 and TRBJ1-5; 7 bases are a match to TRBD1. CDR1 is MGHRA, CDR2 YSYEKL, per germline. The V gene end was trimmed by 0 bases and the J gene end by 4 bases; junction bases not matched to a gene: 18. The CDR3 is made up of 20 amino acids. CDR3 sequence reads: CASSQDFETGLVGFNQPQHF. In DNA, the CDR3 is TGCGCCAGCAGCCAAGATTTCGAGACAGGGCTCGTGGGTTTTAATCAGCCCCAGCATTTT.

This clone appeared a few times. The rearrangement links TRBV9 to TRBJ1-2; 8 bases match TRBD1. J was trimmed by 8 bases and V by 4 bases; bases with no gene match: 7. This CDR3 region has 13 residues. Germline-derived CDR1 and CDR2 are SGDLS and YYNGEE. Here the CDR3 DNA reads TGTGCCAGCAGCCTTAGGACAGGGCAAGGCTACACCTTC. Its protein is CASSLRTGQGYTF.

The chain recombines TRBV4-3 with TRBJ2-5, with D possibly TRBD2 on 5 matching bases. Trimming left V 0 bases short and J 5 bases short, with 13 bases between. This CDR3 region has 15 residues. The germline V gene encodes CDR1 LGHNA and CDR2 YSLEER. CDR3 DNA: TGCGCCAGCAGCCAAGAAAGGGCTAGCCGGGAGACCCAGTACTTC. It yields the protein CASSQERASRETQYF.

The rearrangement uses TRBV7-9 and TRBJ1-6; no clear D. V lost 1 base to trimming and J lost 10 bases, with 11 bases between them. The CDR3 is 14 residues long. Germline-derived CDR1 and CDR2 are SEHNR and FQNEAQ (reference sequence). The CDR3 reads CASSLGLDGSPLHF. In nucleotides, the CDR3 is TGTGCCAGCAGCTTAGGACTTGATGGGTCACCCCTCCACTTT.

The V call is TRBV25-1, the J call TRBJ1-2; 7 positions match TRBD1. CDR3 length: 14 amino acids. V gave up 4 bases and J gave up 0 bases; unmatched junction bases: 2. CDR1 is MGHDK, CDR2 SYGVNS, per germline. CDR3 nucleotide sequence: TGTGCCAGCAGTGCCAGGGGGGCTAACTATGGCTACACCTTC. Translation: CASSARGANYGYTF.

The chain carries TRBV2 and TRBJ1-6; 10 bases line up with TRBD1. The CDR3 consists of 16 residues. The germline V gene has CDR1 SNHLY and CDR2 FYNNEI. Trimming took 7 bases from V and 3 from J; bases not matched to a gene: 6. The CDR3 is CASKGRDRGYNSPLHF. The CDR3 nucleotides are TGTGCCAGCAAAGGACGGGACAGGGGCTATAATTCACCCCTCCACTTT.

This clone was counted a few times. The V and J genes are TRBV6-5 and TRBJ1-6, with no clear D. CDR3 length equals 14 residues. Per germline, CDR1 MNHEY and CDR2 SVGAGI. V dropped 7 bases and J dropped 0 bases, with 7 bases sitting between them. This CDR3 is CASKRSSYNSPLHF. The CDR3 DNA follows: TGTGCCAGCAAAAGGAGCTCCTATAATTCACCCCTCCACTTT.

This rearrangement joins TRBV23-1 to TRBJ2-3; a weak D match, TRBD2 (5 bases). TRBV23-1 is given ORF status, its function remaining uncertain. V lost 1 base and J 8 bases, leaving 16 bases between the germline ends. The CDR3 has 15 residues. Written as DNA, the CDR3 is TGCGCCAGCAGTCAATGGTTAGCGATTATCGCTACGCAGTATTTT. As protein: CASSQWLAIIATQYF.

The chain uses TRBV5-1 and TRBJ1-1; 8 nucleotides agree with TRBD1. V was pared by 1 base and J by 3 bases, with 11 bases of the junction left unmatched. The germline CDR1 and CDR2 sequences are SGHRS and YFSETQ. The CDR3 runs to 17 residues. CDR3 residues: CASSLTRTGTLYTEAFF. The CDR3 DNA reads TGCGCCAGCAGCTTGACCCGGACAGGGACACTGTACACTGAAGCTTTCTTT.

This clone has more than one count but fewer than ten. V usage is TRBV6-6 and J usage is TRBJ2-1; 8 positions agree with TRBD2. Looked up from germline, CDR1 is MNHNY and CDR2 is SVGAGI (reference sequence). CDR3 length equals 15 residues. V lost 6 bases, J lost 2 bases, and 6 bases stayed unmatched. The CDR3 DNA reads as TGTGCCAGCAGCGGAGCGGGGGCCACCTACAATGAGCAGTTCTTC. Translating gives CASSGAGATYNEQFF.

With respect to this clone: The junction does not match germline at one end; this may be a read error. The chain uses TRBV6-5 and TRBJ1-6; the D gene is possibly TRBD1 (6 bases). Germline lookup yields CDR1 MNHEY and CDR2 SVGAGI. The CDR3 runs to 16 residues. CDR3 coding DNA: TGTCCCAGCAGCTACTTCCCACAGCAAGGGGGTTCACCCCTCCACTTT. It specifies CPSSYFPQQGGSPLHF.

The chain uses TRBV28 and TRBJ2-1, with 7 bases aligning to TRBD2. The CDR3 sequence is 16 residues long. The germline V gene encodes CDR1 MDHEN and CDR2 SYDVKM. Unmatched junction bases numbered 11, after V lost 5 bases and J lost 4 bases. The CDR3 region is CASSITRFGGYNEQFF. The CDR3 bases are TGTGCCAGCAGTATTACGAGGTTCGGGGGGTACAATGAGCAGTTCTTC. Complete variable domain (other parts from reference TRBV28 and TRBJ2-1): DVKVTQSSRYLVKRTGEKVFLECVQDMDHENMFWYRQDPGLGLRLIYFSYDVKMKEKGDIPEGYSVSREKKERFSLILESASTNQTSMYLCASSITRFGGYNEQFFGPGTRLTVL.

This clone was seen a handful of times. The chain has TRBV5-6 and TRBJ2-7; 14 bases fit TRBD2. Germline lookup yields CDR1 SGHDT and CDR2 YYEEEE. This CDR3 has 15 amino acids. J gave up 6 bases and V 4 bases, and 6 bases lay outside the gene matches. CDR3 residues: CASSPGLAGVGEQYF. CDR3 nucleotide sequence: TGTGCCAGCAGCCCGGGACTAGCGGGGGTTGGCGAGCAGTACTTC.

This clone was detected only a few times. CDR3 in amino acids: CASITTGIANEQFF. In DNA form, the CDR3 reads TGTGCCAGCATCACGACAGGGATCGCCAATGAGCAGTTCTTC. The chain combines TRBV5-4 with TRBJ2-1, with 7 bases that match TRBD1. V shed 6 bases and J 6 bases; nucleotides not matched to a gene: 9. Germline values: CDR1 SGHNT, CDR2 YYREEE (reference sequence). This CDR3 contains 14 residues.

The chain is built from TRBV7-9 and TRBJ2-1; 11 bases line up with TRBD2. The CDR3 spans 15 residues. Germline lookup yields CDR1 SEHNR and CDR2 FQNEAQ (reference sequence). V lost 4 bases to trimming and J lost 5 bases; unmatched junction nucleotides: 4. The CDR3 spells CASSSGTSGHNEQFF. The CDR3, as DNA: TGTGCCAGCAGCTCCGGGACTAGCGGCCACAATGAGCAGTTCTTC.

This sequence joins TRBV6-6 and TRBJ2-2, with D maybe TRBD1 (6 bases). CDR1 is MNHNY and CDR2 is SVGAGI in the germline V gene (reference sequence). The V and J ends lost 6 bases and 3 bases respectively, with 14 bases between them. The length of the CDR3 is 15 residues. The CDR3 region is CASRNGQSDTGELFF. DNA for the CDR3: TGTGCCAGCAGGAACGGACAGAGTGACACCGGGGAGCTGTTTTTT.

The rearrangement joins TRBV27 to TRBJ2-7; 7 nucleotides agree with TRBD1. Trimming at V came to 6 bases and at J to 1 base, leaving 9 bases not matched to a gene. Per germline, CDR1 MNHEY and CDR2 SMNVEV (reference sequence). The CDR3 is 15 amino acids. CDR3 DNA sequence: TGTGCCAGCAGCCCCCCGGACAGGCCGTCCTACGAGCAGTACTTC. Amino acids: CASSPPDRPSYEQYF.

The genes are TRBV28 and TRBJ1-5, with D unresolved. The CDR3 contains 13 residues. V was pared by 4 bases and J by 9 bases, with 13 bases between. Germline V lookup: CDR1 MDHEN, CDR2 SYDVKM. The CDR3 region is CASSSTAEWPQHF. CDR3 in DNA: TGTGCCAGCAGTTCTACAGCGGAGTGGCCCCAGCATTTT. Full variable domain (remainder filled in from reference TRBV28 and TRBJ1-5): DVKVTQSSRYLVKRTGEKVFLECVQDMDHENMFWYRQDPGLGLRLIYFSYDVKMKEKGDIPEGYSVSREKKERFSLILESASTNQTSMYLCASSSTAEWPQHFGDGTRLSIL.

This clone was detected only a few times. This chain uses TRBV6-5 with TRBJ1-1, with D maybe TRBD1 (5 bases). The CDR3 is 12 amino acids. V was clipped by 7 bases and J by 5 bases, with 11 bases between them. Germline V gene data show CDR1 as MNHEY and CDR2 as SVGAGI. As DNA, the CDR3 is TGTGCCAGCAAACGGGGGTTAACTGAAGCTTTCTTT. Its translation is CASKRGLTEAFF.

The chain carries TRBV5-1 and TRBJ2-5, with TRBD1 as a possible D gene (5 bases). The germline gives CDR1 SGHRS, CDR2 YFSETQ. The germline V and J ends were trimmed by 4 bases and 5 bases, with 15 bases remaining between them. The CDR3 length is 14 residues. CDR3 sequence: CASSPGHRAETQYF. The CDR3 coding sequence is TGCGCCAGCAGCCCCGGACACCGAGCGGAGACCCAGTACTTC.

The V and J genes are TRBV9 and TRBJ2-3, with TRBD2 matching 10 bases. The CDR3 is 18 amino acids. CDR1 is SGDLS, CDR2 YYNGEE, per germline. Unmatched junction bases numbered 13, after V lost 3 bases and J lost 3 bases. CDR3 DNA: TGTGCCAGCAGCGAGACCCCGAGCGGGGGGGCGGTGACAGATACGCAGTATTTT. Its translation is CASSETPSGGAVTDTQYF.

The chain uses TRBV11-1 and TRBJ2-6; 7 nucleotides agree with TRBD1. After removal of 2 bases from V and 0 bases from J, the junction contained 7 bases not matched to a gene. Per germline, CDR1 SGHAT and CDR2 FQDESV (reference sequence). The CDR3 has 18 residues. CDR3 residues: CASSLQSRQGSGANVLTF. CDR3 nucleotide sequence: TGTGCCAGCAGCTTACAATCCCGACAGGGCTCTGGGGCCAACGTCCTGACTTTC.

Of note for this clone: Other DNA sequences in this sample translate to the same CDR3. The J gene is TRBJ2-5, the V gene TRBV7-9; the D is unclear. Germline assignment: CDR1 SEHNR and CDR2 FQNEAQ (reference sequence). Between the trimmed V and J ends, which lost 3 bases and 5 bases, there was a span of 10 bases. This CDR3 region has 13 residues. The CDR3 DNA sequence: TGTGCCAGCAGCTTCCCCCCTCGTGAGACCCAGTACTTC. Translating gives CASSFPPRETQYF.

The gene calls are TRBV6-4 and TRBJ2-7, with 9 nucleotides matching TRBD2. CDR1 MRHNA and CDR2 SNTAGT come from the germline V gene. Trimming cost V 6 bases and J 2 bases; bases outside gene matches: 17. This CDR3 comprises 18 residues. The DNA of the CDR3 is TGTGCCAGCAGCCTGACGTGGGCTAGCGGGGCGATAACCTACGAGCAGTACTTC. Amino acid sequence: CASSLTWASGAITYEQYF.